The entry below describes one T cell receptor (beta chain). This sample is part of a study of blood T cell repertoires in COVID-19. Overall study: Specimens from acute and convalescent COVID-19 originated in the United States, Italy and Spain. PBMCs, B-cell-depleted T cells, or T cells were the source of the cDNA or gDNA that made up the material.

In the authors' workflow: Amplification of reference gene primers was used by the study to estimate nucleated cell counts. Assay: immunoSEQ multiplex PCR; the TCRdb copy retains only in-frame clones and omits some. V and J calls and clone size are given by that table; D and trimming were obtained from the DNA. Among 100,000 to 150,000 clones listed, 87% were seen once. This TCR came from a man between 50 and 59 years old with active COVID-19. Sequencing was done on a sample of peripheral blood.

CDR3 in amino acids: CASSFSYEQYF. DNA for the CDR3: TGTGCCAGCAGCTTCAGCTACGAGCAGTACTTC. The chain links TRBV5-4 to TRBJ2-7; D ambiguous. Germline V lookup: CDR1 SGHNT, CDR2 YYREEE (reference sequence). This CDR3 comprises 11 residues. The V and J ends lost 2 bases and 3 bases respectively, with 3 bases between them.